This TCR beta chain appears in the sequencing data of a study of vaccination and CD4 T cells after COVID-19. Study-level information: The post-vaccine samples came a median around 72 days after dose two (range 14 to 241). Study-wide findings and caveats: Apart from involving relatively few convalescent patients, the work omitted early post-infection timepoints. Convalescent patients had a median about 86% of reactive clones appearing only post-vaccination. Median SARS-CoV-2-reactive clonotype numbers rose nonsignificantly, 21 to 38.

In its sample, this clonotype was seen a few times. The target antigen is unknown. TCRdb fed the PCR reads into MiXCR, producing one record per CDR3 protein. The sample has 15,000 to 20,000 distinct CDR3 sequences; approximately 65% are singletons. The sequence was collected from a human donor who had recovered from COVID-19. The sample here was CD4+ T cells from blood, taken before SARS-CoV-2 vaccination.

The CDR3 here is CASSSRQSNSPLHF. CDR3 nucleotide sequence: TGTGCCAGCAGTTCCCGACAGAGTAATTCACCCCTCCACTTT. The chain employs TRBV27 and TRBJ1-6, with D tentatively TRBD1 (5 bases). In germline, CDR1 is MNHEY, CDR2 SMNVEV (reference sequence). V was shortened by 4 bases and J by 6 bases, with 10 bases between the two germline ends. The CDR3 runs 14 residues.